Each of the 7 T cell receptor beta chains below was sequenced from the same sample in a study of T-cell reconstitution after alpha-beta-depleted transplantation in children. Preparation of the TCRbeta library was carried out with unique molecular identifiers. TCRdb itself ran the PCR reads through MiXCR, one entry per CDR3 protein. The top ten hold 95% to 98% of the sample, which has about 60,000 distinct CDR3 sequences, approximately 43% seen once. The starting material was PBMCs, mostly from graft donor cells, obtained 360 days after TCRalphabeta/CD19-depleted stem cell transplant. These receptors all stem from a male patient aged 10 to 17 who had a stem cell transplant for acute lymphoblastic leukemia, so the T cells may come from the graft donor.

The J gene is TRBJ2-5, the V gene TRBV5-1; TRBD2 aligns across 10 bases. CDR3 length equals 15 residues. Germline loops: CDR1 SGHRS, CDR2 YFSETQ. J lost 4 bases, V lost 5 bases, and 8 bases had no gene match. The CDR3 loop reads CASRPGLAELETQYF. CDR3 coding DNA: TGCGCCAGCAGACCCGGACTAGCGGAATTAGAGACCCAGTACTTC.

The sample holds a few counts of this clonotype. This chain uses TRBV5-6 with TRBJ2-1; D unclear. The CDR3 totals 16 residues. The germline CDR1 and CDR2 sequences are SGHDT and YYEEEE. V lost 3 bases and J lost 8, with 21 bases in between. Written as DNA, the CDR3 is TGTGCCAGCAGCTCCCGGGTTCCGGGTTTGGTCCATGAGCAGTTCTTC. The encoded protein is CASSSRVPGLVHEQFF.

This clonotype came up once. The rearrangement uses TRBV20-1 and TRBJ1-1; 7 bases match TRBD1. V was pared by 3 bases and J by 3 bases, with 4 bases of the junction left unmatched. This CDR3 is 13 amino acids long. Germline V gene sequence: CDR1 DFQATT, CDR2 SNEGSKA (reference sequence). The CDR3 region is CSARSRGDTEAFF. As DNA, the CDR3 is TGCAGTGCTAGGTCCAGGGGGGACACTGAAGCTTTCTTT.

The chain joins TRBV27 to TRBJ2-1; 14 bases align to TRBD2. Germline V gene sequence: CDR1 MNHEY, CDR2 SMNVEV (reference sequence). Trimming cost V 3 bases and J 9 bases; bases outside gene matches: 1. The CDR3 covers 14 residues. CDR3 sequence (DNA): TGTGCCAGCAGTTTTGGACTAGCGGGAGGTGAGCAGTTCTTC. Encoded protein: CASSFGLAGGEQFF.

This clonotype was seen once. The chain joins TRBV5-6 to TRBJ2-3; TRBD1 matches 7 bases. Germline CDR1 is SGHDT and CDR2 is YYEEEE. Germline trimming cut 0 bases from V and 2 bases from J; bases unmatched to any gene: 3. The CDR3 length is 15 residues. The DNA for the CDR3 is TGTGCCAGCAGCTTGGGGGACAGAGTCACAGATACGCAGTATTTT. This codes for CASSLGDRVTDTQYF.

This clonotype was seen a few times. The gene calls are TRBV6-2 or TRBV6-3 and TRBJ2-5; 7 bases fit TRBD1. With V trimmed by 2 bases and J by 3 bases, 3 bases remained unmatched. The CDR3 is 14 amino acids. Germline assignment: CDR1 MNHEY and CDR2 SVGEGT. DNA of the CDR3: TGTGCCAGCAGTTACCGAGACAGGGAAGAGACCCAGTACTTC. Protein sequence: CASSYRDREETQYF.

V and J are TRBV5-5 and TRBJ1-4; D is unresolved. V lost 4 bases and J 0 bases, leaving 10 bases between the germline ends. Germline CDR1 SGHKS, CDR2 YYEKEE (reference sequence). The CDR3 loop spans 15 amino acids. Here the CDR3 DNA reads TGTGCCAGCAGCACCTATCGAGCAACTAATGAAAAACTGTTTTTT. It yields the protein CASSTYRATNEKLFF. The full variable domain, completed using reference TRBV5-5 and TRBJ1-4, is DAGVTQSPTHLIKTRGQQVTLRCSPISGHKSVSWYQQVLGQGPQFIFQYYEKEERGRGNFPDRFSARQFPNYSSELNVNALLLGDSALYLCASSTYRATNEKLFFGSGTQLSVL.